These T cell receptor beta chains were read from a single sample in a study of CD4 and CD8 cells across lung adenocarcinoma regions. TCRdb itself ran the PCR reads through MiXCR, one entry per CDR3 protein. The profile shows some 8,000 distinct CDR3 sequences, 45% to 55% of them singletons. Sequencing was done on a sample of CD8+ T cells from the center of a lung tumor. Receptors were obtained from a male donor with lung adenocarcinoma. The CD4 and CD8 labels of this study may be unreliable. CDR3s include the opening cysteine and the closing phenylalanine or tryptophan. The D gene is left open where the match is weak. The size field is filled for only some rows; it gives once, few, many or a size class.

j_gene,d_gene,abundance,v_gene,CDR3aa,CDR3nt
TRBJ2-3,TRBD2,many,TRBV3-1,CASSQVGGTDTQYF,TGTGCCAGCAGCCAAGTGGGGGGGACAGATACGCAGTATTTT
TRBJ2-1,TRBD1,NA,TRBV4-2,CASSQGDRDNEQFF,TGTGCCAGCAGCCAAGGGGACAGGGACAATGAGCAGTTCTTC
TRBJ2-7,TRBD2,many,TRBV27,CASSLSAGGIDEQYF,TGTGCCAGCAGTTTATCCGCGGGAGGGATTGACGAGCAGTACTTC
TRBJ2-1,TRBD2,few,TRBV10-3,CAISELAGVNEQFF,TGTGCCATCAGTGAACTAGCGGGAGTTAATGAGCAGTTCTTC
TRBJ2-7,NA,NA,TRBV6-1,CASTPGGSYEQYF,TGTGCCAGCACCCCTGGGGGTTCCTACGAGCAGTACTTC
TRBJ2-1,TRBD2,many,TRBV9,CASSSRTSGVRNEQFF,TGTGCCAGCAGCTCCCGAACTAGCGGGGTTCGTAATGAGCAGTTCTTC
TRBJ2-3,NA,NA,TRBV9,CASSGTLPADTQYF,TGTGCCAGCAGCGGGACACTTCCAGCAGATACGCAGTATTTT
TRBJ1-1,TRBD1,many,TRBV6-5,CASRPGGIGTEAFF,TGTGCCAGCAGACCAGGGGGAATCGGGACTGAAGCTTTCTTT
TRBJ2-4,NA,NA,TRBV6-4,CATGVRVKDTQYF,TGTGCCACGGGTGTCCGGGTCAAAGACACTCAGTATTTC
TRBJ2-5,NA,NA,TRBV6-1,CASSDIVQTETQYF,TGTGCCAGCAGTGATATCGTTCAGACTGAGACCCAGTACTTC
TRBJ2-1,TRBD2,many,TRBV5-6,CASRFGLAPRGDEQFF,TGTGCCAGCAGATTTGGACTAGCCCCAAGGGGGGATGAGCAGTTCTTC
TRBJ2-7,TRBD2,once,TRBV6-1,CASSEATSGAYEQYF,TGTGCCAGCAGTGAAGCGACTAGCGGGGCCTACGAGCAGTACTTC
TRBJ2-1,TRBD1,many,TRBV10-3,CAISRDRDNEQFF,TGTGCCATCAGCCGGGACAGGGACAATGAGCAGTTCTTC
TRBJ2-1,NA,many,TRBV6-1,CASTPVRGAYNEQFF,TGTGCCAGCACCCCGGTCAGGGGCGCCTACAATGAGCAGTTCTTC
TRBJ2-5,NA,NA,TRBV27,CASSYQPQETQYF,TGTGCCAGCAGTTACCAGCCTCAAGAGACCCAGTACTTC
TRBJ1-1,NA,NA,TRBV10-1,CASSRQLGTEAFF,TGCGCCAGCAGTCGTCAGCTCGGCACTGAAGCTTTCTTT
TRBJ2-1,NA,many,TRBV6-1,CASMQGNYNEQFF,TGTGCCTCAATGCAGGGGAACTACAATGAGCAGTTCTTC
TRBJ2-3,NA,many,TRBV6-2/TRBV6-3,CASSEGTAITQYF,TGTGCCAGCAGTGAGGGGACCGCGATAACGCAGTATTTT
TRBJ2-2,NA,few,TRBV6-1,CASSTTGTGELFF,TGTGCCAGCAGCACAACCGGGACCGGGGAGCTGTTTTTT
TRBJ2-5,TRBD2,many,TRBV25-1,CASGLAGRQETQYF,TGTGCCAGCGGACTAGCGGGGAGACAAGAGACCCAGTACTTC
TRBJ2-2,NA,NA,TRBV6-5,CASSYSGLPTGPGELFF,TGTGCCAGCAGTTACTCGGGACTCCCAACCGGTCCCGGGGAGCTGTTTTTT
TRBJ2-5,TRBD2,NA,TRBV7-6,CASSVGVGGGGQDTQYF,TGTGCCAGCAGCGTGGGGGTCGGGGGGGGGGGCCAAGATACGCAGTACTTC
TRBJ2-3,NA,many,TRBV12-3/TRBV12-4,CATLGAATDTQYF,TGTGCCACCCTAGGGGCCGCGACAGATACGCAGTATTTT
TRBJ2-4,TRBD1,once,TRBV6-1,CASSSGQWGKNTQYF,TGTGCCAGCAGCTCGGGACAGTGGGGCAAAAACACTCAGTACTTC
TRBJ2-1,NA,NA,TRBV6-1,CASSATGYTEQFF,TGTGCCAGCAGTGCCACAGGGTACACGGAGCAGTTCTTC
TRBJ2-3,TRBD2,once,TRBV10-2,CASSESTSDTSTDTQYF,TGCGCCAGCAGTGAGTCGACTAGCGATACCAGCACAGATACGCAGTATTTT
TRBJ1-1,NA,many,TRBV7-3,CASSLGAGAYTEAFF,TGTGCCAGCAGCTTGGGGGCAGGGGCTTACACTGAAGCTTTCTTT
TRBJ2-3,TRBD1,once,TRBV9,CASSASQGFTDTQYF,TGTGCCAGCAGCGCCTCACAGGGGTTCACAGATACGCAGTATTTT
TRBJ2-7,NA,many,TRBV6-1,CASRPTQGYEQYF,TGTGCCAGCAGACCGACCCAGGGCTACGAGCAGTACTTC
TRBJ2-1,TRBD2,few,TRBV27,CASRPSGPYNEQFF,TGTGCCAGCAGACCTAGCGGTCCTTACAATGAGCAGTTCTTC
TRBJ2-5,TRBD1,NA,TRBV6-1,CASSRMTGIQETQYF,TGTGCCAGCAGTCGGATGACAGGGATTCAAGAGACCCAGTACTTC
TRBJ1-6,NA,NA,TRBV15,CATSRASQGSSPLHF,TGTGCCACCAGCAGAGCGTCACAGGGCAGTTCACCCCTCCACTTT
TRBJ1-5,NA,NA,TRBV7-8,CASSLGAASNQPQHF,TGTGCCAGCAGCTTAGGGGCCGCTAGCAATCAGCCCCAGCATTTT
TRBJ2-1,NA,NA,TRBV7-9,CASSPLNNEQFF,TGTGCCAGCAGCCCACTTAACAATGAGCAGTTCTTC
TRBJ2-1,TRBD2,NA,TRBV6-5,CASSLTSISYNEQFF,TGTGCCAGCAGTTTGACTAGCATAAGTTACAATGAGCAGTTCTTC
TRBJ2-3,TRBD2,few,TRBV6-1,CASRKSGIGTDTQYF,TGTGCCAGCAGGAAAAGCGGGATAGGGACAGATACGCAGTATTTT
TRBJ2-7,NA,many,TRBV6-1,CASSAQPQPSYEQYF,TGTGCCAGCAGTGCCCAACCACAGCCCTCCTACGAGCAGTACTTC
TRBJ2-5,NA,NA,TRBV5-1,CASSLLGSSYNEQYF,TGCGCCAGCAGCTTGTTGGGAAGCTCCTACAATGAGCAGTACTTC
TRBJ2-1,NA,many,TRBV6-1,CASSDFRDKGRDEQFF,TGTGCCAGCAGTGACTTCCGGGACAAGGGCAGGGATGAGCAGTTCTTC
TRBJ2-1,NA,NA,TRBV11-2,CASSPPRWGEQFF,TGTGCCAGCAGCCCACCCAGGTGGGGTGAGCAGTTCTTC
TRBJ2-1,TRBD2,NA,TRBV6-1,CASKLAGGPISEQFF,TGTGCCAGCAAACTAGCGGGAGGGCCCATTTCCGAGCAGTTCTTC
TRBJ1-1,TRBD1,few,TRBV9,CASSPRDRGPYTEAFF,TGTGCCAGCAGCCCCCGGGACAGGGGCCCCTACACTGAAGCTTTCTTT
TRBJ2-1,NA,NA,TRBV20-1,CSARDRRGQFF,TGCAGTGCTAGAGATCGGAGGGGGCAGTTCTTC
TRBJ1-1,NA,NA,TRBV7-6,CASSPPDSDMNTEAFF,TGTGCCAGCAGCCCCCCGGACTCCGACATGAACACTGAAGCTTTCTTT
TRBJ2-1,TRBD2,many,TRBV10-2,CASRPPGTSGPGEQFF,TGCGCCAGCAGACCACCTGGGACTAGCGGGCCCGGTGAGCAGTTCTTC
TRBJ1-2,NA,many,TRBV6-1,CASSPWRGLTYGYTF,TGTGCCAGCAGCCCCTGGCGGGGGCTAACCTATGGCTACACCTTC
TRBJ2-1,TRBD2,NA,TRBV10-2,CASTPGGAPIEQFF,TGCGCCAGCACGCCGGGAGGAGCCCCCATTGAGCAGTTCTTC
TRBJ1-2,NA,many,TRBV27,CASTDGNYGYTF,TGTGCCAGCACCGACGGAAACTATGGCTACACCTTC
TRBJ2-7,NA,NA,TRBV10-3,CATTNHQGTEQYF,TGTGCCACCACCAATCACCAGGGGACCGAGCAGTACTTC
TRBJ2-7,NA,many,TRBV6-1,CASSEIGVEQYF,TGTGCCAGCAGTGAGATAGGGGTCGAGCAGTACTTC
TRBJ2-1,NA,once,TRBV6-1,CASSWGSTYNEQFF,TGTGCCAGCAGCTGGGGAAGCACCTACAATGAGCAGTTCTTC
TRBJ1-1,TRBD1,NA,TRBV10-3,CAIRTGTVGTEAFF,TGTGCCATCAGGACAGGGACGGTTGGAACTGAAGCTTTCTTT
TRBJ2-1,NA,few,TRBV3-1,CASSRGTVEQFF,TGTGCCAGCAGCCGAGGGACTGTTGAGCAGTTCTTC